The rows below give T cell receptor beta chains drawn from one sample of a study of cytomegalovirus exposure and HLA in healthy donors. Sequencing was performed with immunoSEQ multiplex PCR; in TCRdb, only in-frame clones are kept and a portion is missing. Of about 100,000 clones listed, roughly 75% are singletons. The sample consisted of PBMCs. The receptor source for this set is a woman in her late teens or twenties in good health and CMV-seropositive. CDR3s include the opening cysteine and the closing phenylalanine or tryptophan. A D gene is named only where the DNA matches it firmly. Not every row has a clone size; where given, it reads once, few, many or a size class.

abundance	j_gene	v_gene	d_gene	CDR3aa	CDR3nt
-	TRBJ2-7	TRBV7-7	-	CASSLARNLEQYF	TGTGCCAGCAGCTTAGCTAGAAATCTCGAGCAGTACTTC
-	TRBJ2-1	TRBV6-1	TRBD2	CASSETGTSGSNEQFF	TGTGCCAGCAGTGAAACCGGGACTAGCGGGAGCAATGAGCAGTTCTTC
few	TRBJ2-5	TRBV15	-	CATSRTGFQETQYF	TGTGCCACCAGCAGAACAGGGTTTCAAGAGACCCAGTACTTC
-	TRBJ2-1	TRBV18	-	CASSPPGLASTDEQFF	TGTGCCAGCTCACCACCTGGGCTAGCCTCCACCGATGAGCAGTTCTTC
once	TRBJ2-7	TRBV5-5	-	CASLIKGSGMTYEQYF	TGTGCCAGCCTCATCAAGGGCTCAGGGATGACCTACGAGCAGTACTTC
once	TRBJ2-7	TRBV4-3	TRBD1	CASSQDRIGGREQYF	TGCGCCAGCAGCCAAGATCGAATAGGGGGCCGCGAGCAGTACTTC
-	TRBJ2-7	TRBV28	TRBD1	CASSSEGAGFYEQYF	TGTGCCAGCAGTTCCGAGGGGGCGGGCTTCTACGAGCAGTACTTC
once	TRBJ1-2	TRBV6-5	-	CASREAAIRYGYTF	TGTGCCAGCAGAGAGGCCGCAATTAGATATGGCTACACCTTC
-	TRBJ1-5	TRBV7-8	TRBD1	CASSLEDRGYNSNQPQHF	TGTGCCAGCAGCTTAGAAGACAGGGGGTATAATAGCAATCAGCCCCAGCATTTT
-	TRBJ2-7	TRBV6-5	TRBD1	CASSYSRTGYEQYF	TGTGCCAGCAGTTACTCGAGGACAGGCTACGAGCAGTACTTC
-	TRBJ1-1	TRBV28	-	CASRGRQNTEAFF	TGTGCCAGCAGGGGCAGGCAGAACACTGAAGCTTTCTTT
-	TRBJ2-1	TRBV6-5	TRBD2	CASSYEGGSNEQFF	TGTGCCAGCAGTTACGAGGGAGGGAGCAATGAGCAGTTCTTC
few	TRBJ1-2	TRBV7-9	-	CASSLMVRGSYGYTF	TGTGCCAGCAGCTTAATGGTTAGGGGGTCCTATGGCTACACCTTC
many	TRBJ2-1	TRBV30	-	CAWSVSREPPHEQFF	TGTGCCTGGAGTGTTAGTCGGGAGCCCCCCCATGAGCAGTTCTTC
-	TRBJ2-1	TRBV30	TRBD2	CAWTRLAGFNEQFF	TGTGCCTGGACCCGCCTAGCGGGATTCAATGAGCAGTTCTTC
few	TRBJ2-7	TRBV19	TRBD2	CASRETASGGWEQYF	TGTGCCAGTAGGGAGACCGCTAGCGGGGGCTGGGAGCAGTACTTC
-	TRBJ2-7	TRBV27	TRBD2	CASIGSGSYEQYF	TGTGCCAGCATCGGTAGCGGGAGCTACGAGCAGTACTTC
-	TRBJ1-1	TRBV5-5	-	CASSFPGMNTEAFF	TGTGCCAGCAGCTTTCCGGGTATGAACACTGAAGCTTTCTTT
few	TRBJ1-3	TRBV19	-	CASTTGFGGNTIYF	TGTGCCAGTACAACAGGGTTCGGTGGAAACACCATATATTTT
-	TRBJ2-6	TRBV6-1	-	CASSERSSGANVLTF	TGTGCCAGCAGCGAACGGAGCTCTGGGGCCAACGTCCTGACTTTC
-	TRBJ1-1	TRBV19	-	CASSISLNTEAFF	TGTGCCAGTAGTATATCTCTGAACACTGAAGCTTTCTTT
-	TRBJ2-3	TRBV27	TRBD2	CASSSPDLAGGPTDTQYF	TGTGCCAGCAGTTCCCCCGACTTAGCGGGAGGACCCACAGATACGCAGTATTTT
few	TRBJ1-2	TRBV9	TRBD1	CASSVGTGVAYGYTF	TGTGCCAGCAGCGTAGGGACAGGGGTCGCCTATGGCTACACCTTC
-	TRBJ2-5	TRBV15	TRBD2	CATSRALAEETQYF	TGTGCCACCAGCAGAGCACTAGCGGAAGAGACCCAGTACTTC
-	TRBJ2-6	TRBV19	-	CASTLTAGSGANVLTF	TGTGCCAGTACGCTAACCGCAGGCTCTGGGGCCAACGTCCTGACTTTC
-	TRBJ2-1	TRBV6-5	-	CASRRDDGSYNEQFF	TGTGCCAGCAGACGGGATGACGGCTCCTACAATGAGCAGTTCTTC
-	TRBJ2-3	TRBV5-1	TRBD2	CASVTGTSGTDTQYF	TGCGCCAGCGTGACCGGGACTAGCGGGACAGATACGCAGTATTTT
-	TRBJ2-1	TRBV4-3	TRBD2	CASSQDRLAGLYNEQFF	TGCGCCAGCAGCCAAGATCGACTAGCGGGACTGTACAATGAGCAGTTCTTC
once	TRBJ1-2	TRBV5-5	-	CASKAGTNYGYTF	TGTGCCAGCAAGGCAGGGACTAACTATGGCTACACCTTC